This TCR beta chain was captured in a study of HIV-infected patients and healthy controls. This clonotype occurred many times. As yet, its antigen is unknown. The V gene lost 6 bases and the J gene lost 6 bases, with 17 bases spanning the gap. This CDR3 comprises 15 residues. From germline, CDR1 is MNHEY and CDR2 SMNVEV (reference sequence). No cell fractionation was done, so the repertoire covers all unsorted peripheral blood T cells. Donors were HIV-infected adults who had not yet started antiretroviral therapy but were about to begin. Study conclusions and caveats: The diversity differences were not explained by slight age and sex differences between study cohorts.

cDNA was made from around 0.45 ug RNA using alpha and beta constant primers. Each of the alpha and beta chains got its own library through chain-specific third strand synthesis with indices. TCRdb called the 5' RACE reads again in MiXCR, with one record for every CDR3 protein. The table lists approximately 7,100 distinct CDR3 sequences, 10% of them singletons. The sequencing used blood, collected before antiretroviral therapy. The rearrangement links TRBV27 to TRBJ2-2; D may be TRBD2 (7 bases). This TCR was sampled from an adult with HIV infection. The CDR3 DNA is TGTGCCAGCAGACTCGAAGGGGGGGCTCCCGGGGAGCTGTTTTTT. Its protein is CASRLEGGAPGELFF.